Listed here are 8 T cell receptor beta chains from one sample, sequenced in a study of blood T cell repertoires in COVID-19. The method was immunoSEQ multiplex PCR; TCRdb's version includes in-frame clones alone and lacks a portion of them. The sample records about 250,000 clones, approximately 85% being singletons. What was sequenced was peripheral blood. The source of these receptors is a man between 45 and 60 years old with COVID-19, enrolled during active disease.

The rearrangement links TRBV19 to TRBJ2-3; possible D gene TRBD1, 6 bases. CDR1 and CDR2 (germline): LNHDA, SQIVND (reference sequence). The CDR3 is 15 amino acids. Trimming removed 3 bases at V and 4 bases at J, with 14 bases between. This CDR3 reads CASSIRGFGADTQYF. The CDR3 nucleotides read TGTGCCAGTAGTATCAGGGGATTTGGGGCAGATACGCAGTATTTT. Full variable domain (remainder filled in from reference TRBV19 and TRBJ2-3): DGGITQSPKYLFRKEGQNVTLSCEQNLNHDAMYWYRQDPGQGLRLIYYSQIVNDFQKGDIAEGYSVSREKKESFPLTVTSAQKNPTAFYLCASSIRGFGADTQYFGPGTRLTVL.

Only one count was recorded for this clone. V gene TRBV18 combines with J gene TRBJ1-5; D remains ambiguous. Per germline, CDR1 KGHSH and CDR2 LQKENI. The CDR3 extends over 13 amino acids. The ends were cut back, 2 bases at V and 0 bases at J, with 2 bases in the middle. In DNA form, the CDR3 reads TGTGCCAGCTCACCATATAGCAATCAGCCCCAGCATTTT. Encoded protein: CASSPYSNQPQHF.

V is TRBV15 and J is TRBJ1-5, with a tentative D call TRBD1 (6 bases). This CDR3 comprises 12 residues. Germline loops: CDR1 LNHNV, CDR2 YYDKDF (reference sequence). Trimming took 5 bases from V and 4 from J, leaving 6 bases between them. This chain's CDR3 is CATSQGNQPQHF. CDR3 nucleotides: TGTGCCACCAGCCAGGGGAATCAGCCCCAGCATTTT. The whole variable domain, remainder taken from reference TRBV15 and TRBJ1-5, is DAMVIQNPRYQVTQFGKPVTLSCSQTLNHNVMYWYQQKSSQAPKLLFHYYDKDFNNEADTPDNFQSRRPNTSFCFLDIRSPGLGDTAMYLCATSQGNQPQHFGDGTRLSIL.

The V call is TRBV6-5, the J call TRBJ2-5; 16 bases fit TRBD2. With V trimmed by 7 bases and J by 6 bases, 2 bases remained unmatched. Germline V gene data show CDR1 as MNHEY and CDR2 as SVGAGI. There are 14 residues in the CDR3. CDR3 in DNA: TGTGCCAGCACGGGACTAGCGGGGGGGAAGACCCAGTACTTC. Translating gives CASTGLAGGKTQYF.

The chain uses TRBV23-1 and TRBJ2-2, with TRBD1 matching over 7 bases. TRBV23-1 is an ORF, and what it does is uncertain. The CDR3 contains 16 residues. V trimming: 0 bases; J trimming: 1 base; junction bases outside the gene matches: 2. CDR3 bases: TGCGCCAGCAGTCAATCAGGACAGGAGAACACCGGGGAGCTGTTTTTT. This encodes CASSQSGQENTGELFF.

The CDR3 sequence is CASRGGVFSGNTIYF. The DNA of the CDR3 is TGTGCCAGCAGAGGAGGGGTTTTTTCTGGAAACACCATATATTTT. This chain links TRBV28 with TRBJ1-3; maybe TRBD1 (5 bases). From germline, CDR1 is MDHEN and CDR2 SYDVKM. V lost 6 bases, J lost 1 base, and 13 bases lay in between. The CDR3 spans 15 residues.

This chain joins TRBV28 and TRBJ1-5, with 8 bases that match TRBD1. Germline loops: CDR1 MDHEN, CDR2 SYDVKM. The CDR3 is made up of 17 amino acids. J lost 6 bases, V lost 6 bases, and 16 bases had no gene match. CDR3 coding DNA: TGTGCCAGCAGACTACCCCCCAGGGGGCGAATAGTTCAGCCCCAGCATTTT. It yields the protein CASRLPPRGRIVQPQHF.

CDR3 in DNA: TGTGCCAGCAGCACGGGACAGGGGGGGCAAGAGACCCAGTACTTC. Protein: CASSTGQGGQETQYF. The V and J genes are TRBV7-9 and TRBJ2-5, with TRBD1 identical over 11 bases. Germline lookup yields CDR1 SEHNR and CDR2 FQNEAQ (reference sequence). This CDR3 region has 15 residues. V shed 5 bases, J shed 2 bases, and the junction held 4 bases outside the gene matches.